The rows below give T cell receptor beta chains drawn from one sample of a study of blood T cells in healthy people across ages. TCRdb itself ran the 5' RACE reads through MiXCR, one entry per CDR3 protein. The profile shows some 370,000 distinct CDR3 sequences, 45% to 60% of them singletons. Sequencing was done on a sample of blood. The receptors derive from a man aged 60 to 69 in good health. The CDR3 runs from the conserved cysteine through the conserved F or W. Fields, in order: D gene, clone size, J gene, V gene, CDR3 protein, CDR3 DNA. D genes are given only for firm matches. Some rows have no size entry. The others give once, few or many, or a class for an expanded clone.

>NA|few|TRBJ2-7|TRBV2
CASKASYEQYF
TGTGCCAGCAAGGCATCCTACGAGCAGTACTTC
>NA|NA|TRBJ2-1|TRBV21-1
CASSHEGSSYSEQFF
TGTGCCAGCAGCCACGAAGGGAGCTCCTACAGTGAGCAGTTCTTC
>NA|NA|TRBJ1-5|TRBV7-2
CASSLDDEPQHF
TGTGCCAGCAGCTTAGACGATGAGCCCCAGCATTTT
>NA|NA|TRBJ2-7|TRBV5-1
CVSSPGAAAYEQYF
TGCGTCAGCAGCCCCGGCGCCGCAGCCTACGAGCAGTACTTC
>TRBD2|few|TRBJ2-5|TRBV18
CASSHTSGNREEQYF
TGTGCCAGCTCACATACTAGCGGGAACCGGGAGGAGCAGTACTTC
>NA|many|TRBJ1-2|TRBV28
CASGSAGANYGYTF
TGTGCCAGCGGCTCCGCCGGGGCTAACTATGGCTACACCTTC
>TRBD2|few|TRBJ2-1|TRBV29-1
CSVGSGSVYNEQFF
TGCAGCGTTGGTAGCGGGAGTGTCTACAATGAGCAGTTCTTC
>NA|NA|TRBJ2-7|TRBV30
CAVSKGSSYEQYF
TGTGCCGTATCCAAGGGGAGCTCCTACGAGCAGTACTTC
>TRBD2|NA|TRBJ2-3|TRBV12-3/TRBV12-4
CASSTGEGTQYF
TGTGCCAGCAGTACCGGGGAGGGTACGCAGTATTTT
>NA|NA|TRBJ2-3|TRBV25-1
CASSESISGVGADTQYF
TGTGCCAGCAGTGAGTCGATTAGCGGAGTCGGCGCAGATACGCAGTATTTT
>NA|few|TRBJ2-3|TRBV29-1
CSVEGLGATDTQYF
TGCAGCGTTGAAGGTCTCGGGGCCACAGATACGCAGTATTTT
>NA|NA|TRBJ2-7|TRBV24-1
CATSDVQGYEQYF
TGTGCCACCAGTGACGTACAGGGTTACGAGCAGTACTTC
>NA|many|TRBJ2-5|TRBV7-9
CASSPGFGRRRGFQETQYF
TGTGCCAGCAGCCCCGGTTTTGGACGCCGCAGGGGCTTCCAAGAGACCCAGTACTTC
>NA|NA|TRBJ2-5|TRBV20-1
CSADHGSPETQYF
TGCAGTGCGGATCATGGAAGCCCTGAGACCCAGTACTTC
>NA|NA|TRBJ2-7|TRBV14
CASSQEDYPREQYF
TGTGCCAGCAGCCAAGAGGACTACCCTAGGGAGCAGTACTTC
>NA|NA|TRBJ2-5|TRBV6-5
CASSYSQGGGGETQYF
TGTGCCAGCAGTTACTCGCAGGGGGGCGGGGGTGAGACCCAGTACTTC
>TRBD2|NA|TRBJ2-5|TRBV5-4
CASSFGRTSDNEQYF
TGTGCCAGCAGCTTCGGACGGACTAGCGACAATGAGCAGTACTTC
>NA|few|TRBJ2-3|TRBV29-1
CSVDSGLTDTQYF
TGCAGCGTTGACAGCGGACTGACAGATACGCAGTATTTT
>NA|NA|TRBJ2-5|TRBV10-3
CAISDRTRSQETQYF
TGTGCCATCAGCGACCGGACCCGGTCCCAAGAGACCCAGTACTTC
>TRBD1|NA|TRBJ2-7|TRBV29-1
CSVVPQGGPYEQYF
TGCAGCGTTGTCCCACAGGGGGGTCCCTACGAGCAGTACTTC
>NA|NA|TRBJ2-7|TRBV11-2
CASSMTVHEQYF
TGTGCCAGCAGCATGACGGTTCACGAGCAGTACTTC
>TRBD2|NA|TRBJ2-5|TRBV7-2
CASSLDLAGSQETQYF
TGTGCCAGCAGCTTAGACCTAGCGGGGTCACAAGAGACCCAGTACTTC
>TRBD2|NA|TRBJ2-1|TRBV4-2
CASSQAPLAGARDEQFF
TGTGCCAGCAGCCAAGCTCCCCTAGCGGGAGCCAGGGATGAGCAGTTCTTC
>TRBD2|NA|TRBJ2-7|TRBV20-1
CSAGGTSSGEPYEQYF
TGCAGTGCTGGGGGGACGTCTAGCGGGGAGCCCTACGAGCAGTACTTC
>TRBD2|NA|TRBJ2-3|TRBV18
CASPGLGTDTQYF
TGTGCCAGCCCGGGACTAGGGACAGATACGCAGTATTTT
>NA|NA|TRBJ1-1|TRBV27
CASKTGTPNTEAFF
TGTGCCAGCAAGACCGGGACACCGAACACTGAAGCTTTCTTT
>NA|few|TRBJ2-3|TRBV12-3/TRBV12-4
CASTTDGRDTQYF
TGTGCCAGCACCACGGACGGCCGTGATACGCAGTATTTT
>NA|NA|TRBJ2-3|TRBV5-1
CASSTAGGTDTQYF
TGCGCCAGCAGCACAGCCGGGGGTACAGATACGCAGTATTTT
>TRBD1|NA|TRBJ2-1|TRBV20-1
CSAPRQGVGEQFF
TGCAGTGCCCCGAGGCAGGGGGTAGGCGAGCAGTTCTTC
>TRBD1|NA|TRBJ2-7|TRBV5-1
CASRDGSGGYEQYF
TGCGCCAGCAGGGATGGGTCAGGGGGCTACGAGCAGTACTTC
>NA|NA|TRBJ2-3|TRBV28
CASSFSPRGDTQYF
TGTGCCAGCAGTTTTTCACCCAGGGGAGATACGCAGTATTTT
>NA|NA|TRBJ2-7|TRBV15
CATSREAGDSYEQYF
TGTGCCACCAGCAGAGAAGCAGGGGACTCCTACGAGCAGTACTTC
>TRBD1|NA|TRBJ1-2|TRBV6-5
CASSYSSGQGASYGYTF
TGTGCCAGCAGTTACTCATCGGGACAGGGGGCAAGCTATGGCTACACCTTC
>NA|NA|TRBJ2-7|TRBV24-1
CATSEDGSWEQYF
TGTGCCACCAGTGAGGACGGGAGCTGGGAGCAGTACTTC
>TRBD1|NA|TRBJ2-7|TRBV10-3
CAISALSRRTGPVSEQYF
TGTGCCATCAGTGCCCTTTCACGACGGACAGGGCCGGTGAGCGAGCAGTACTTC
>NA|NA|TRBJ1-3|TRBV11-2
CASSSPRGSGNTIYF
TGTGCCAGCAGCTCCCCCAGGGGCTCTGGAAACACCATATATTTT
>TRBD2|once|TRBJ2-5|TRBV4-2
CASSRSTSGGEETQYF
TGTGCCAGCAGCCGATCGACTAGCGGGGGGGAAGAGACCCAGTACTTC
>NA|NA|TRBJ2-5|TRBV3-1
CASSQNRAASYGQYF
TGTGCCAGCAGCCAAAACAGGGCAGCCTCCTACGGGCAGTACTTC
>TRBD2|NA|TRBJ2-7|TRBV30
CAWSHTSGGYEQYF
TGTGCCTGGAGTCACACTAGCGGGGGTTACGAGCAGTACTTC
>NA|NA|TRBJ2-3|TRBV7-2
CASTSRGRPDTDTQYF
TGTGCCAGCACCTCGAGGGGTAGGCCGGACACAGATACGCAGTATTTT
>TRBD1|few|TRBJ2-7|TRBV4-2
CASSQGGQGAREQYF
TGTGCCAGCAGCCAAGGCGGACAGGGGGCGAGAGAGCAGTACTTC
>TRBD1|NA|TRBJ1-5|TRBV29-1
CSVGDRGLGQPQHF
TGCAGCGTGGGGGACAGGGGGTTAGGTCAGCCCCAGCATTTT
>TRBD1|NA|TRBJ2-7|TRBV28
CTSGPGQVGNEQYF
TGTACCAGCGGCCCGGGACAGGTCGGGAACGAGCAGTACTTC
>NA|few|TRBJ2-3|TRBV7-2
CASSLVGTPTDTQYF
TGTGCCAGCAGCTTAGTGGGGACCCCCACAGATACGCAGTATTTT
>NA|NA|TRBJ2-1|TRBV12-3/TRBV12-4
CASSVLTYNEQFF
TGTGCCAGCAGTGTACTTACCTACAATGAGCAGTTCTTC
>TRBD1|few|TRBJ2-5|TRBV11-2
CASSLGTGGKTQYF
TGTGCCAGCAGCCTCGGGACAGGGGGAAAGACCCAGTACTTC
>TRBD1|NA|TRBJ2-5|TRBV27
CASSSDRGSYNEQYF
TGTGCCAGCAGTTCGGACAGGGGGTCCTACAATGAGCAGTACTTC
>NA|NA|TRBJ2-7|TRBV28
CAGSPPGAISYEQYF
TGTGCCGGCAGCCCACCCGGAGCCATCTCCTACGAGCAGTACTTC
>NA|NA|TRBJ2-7|TRBV7-2
CASTPHGAYEQYF
TGTGCCAGCACCCCACACGGGGCATACGAGCAGTACTTC
>TRBD1|few|TRBJ1-1|TRBV7-3
CASSLQRQGSAEAFF
TGTGCCAGCAGCTTGCAAAGACAGGGTAGCGCTGAAGCTTTCTTT
>NA|NA|TRBJ2-3|TRBV5-4
CASSLASGTTDTQYF
TGTGCCAGCAGCTTAGCCAGCGGAACCACAGATACGCAGTATTTT
>NA|NA|TRBJ1-4|TRBV3-1
CASSSGGRDEKLFF
TGTGCCAGCAGCTCAGGCGGCAGGGATGAAAAACTGTTTTTT
>NA|NA|TRBJ2-1|TRBV29-1
CSVVDPGSYNEQFF
TGCAGCGTCGTGGACCCAGGCTCCTACAATGAGCAGTTCTTC
>TRBD2|many|TRBJ2-3|TRBV6-5
CASSYFSGASTDTQYF
TGTGCCAGCAGTTACTTTAGCGGGGCTAGCACAGATACGCAGTATTTT